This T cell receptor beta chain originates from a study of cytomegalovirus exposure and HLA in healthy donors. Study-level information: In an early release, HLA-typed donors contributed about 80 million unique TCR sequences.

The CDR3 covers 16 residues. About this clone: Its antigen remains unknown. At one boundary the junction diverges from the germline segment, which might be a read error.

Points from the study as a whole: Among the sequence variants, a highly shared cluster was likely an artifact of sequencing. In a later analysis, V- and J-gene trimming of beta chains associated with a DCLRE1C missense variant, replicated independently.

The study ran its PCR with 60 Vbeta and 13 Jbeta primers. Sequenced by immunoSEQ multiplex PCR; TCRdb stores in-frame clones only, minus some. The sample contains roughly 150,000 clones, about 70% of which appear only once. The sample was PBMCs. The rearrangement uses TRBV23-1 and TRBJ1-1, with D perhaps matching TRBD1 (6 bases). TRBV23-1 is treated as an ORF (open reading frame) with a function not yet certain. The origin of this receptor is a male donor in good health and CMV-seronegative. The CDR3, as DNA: TGCGCCAGCAGCCAATTAGATGGACAGACGAACACTGAAGCTTTCTTT. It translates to CASSQLDGQTNTEAFF.